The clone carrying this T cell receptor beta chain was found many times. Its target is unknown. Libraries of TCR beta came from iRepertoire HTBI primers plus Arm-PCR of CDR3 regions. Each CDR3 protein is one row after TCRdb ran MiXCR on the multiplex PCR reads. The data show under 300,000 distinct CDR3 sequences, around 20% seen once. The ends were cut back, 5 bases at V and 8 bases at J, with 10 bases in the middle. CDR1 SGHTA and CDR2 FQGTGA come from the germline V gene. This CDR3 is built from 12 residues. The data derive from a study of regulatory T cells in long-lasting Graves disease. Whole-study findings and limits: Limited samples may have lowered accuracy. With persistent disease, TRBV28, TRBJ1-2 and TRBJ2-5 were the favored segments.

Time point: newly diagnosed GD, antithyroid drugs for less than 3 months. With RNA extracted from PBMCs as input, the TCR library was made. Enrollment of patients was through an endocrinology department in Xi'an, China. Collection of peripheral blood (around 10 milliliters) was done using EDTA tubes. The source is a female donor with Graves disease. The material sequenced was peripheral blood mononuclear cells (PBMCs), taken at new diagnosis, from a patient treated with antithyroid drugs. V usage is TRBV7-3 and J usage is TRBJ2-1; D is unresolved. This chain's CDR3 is CASSLRVHEQFF. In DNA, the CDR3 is TGTGCCAGCAGCCTACGGGTACATGAGCAGTTCTTC. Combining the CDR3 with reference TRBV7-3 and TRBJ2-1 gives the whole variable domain GAGVSQTPSNKVTEKGKYVELRCDPISGHTALYWYRQSLGQGPEFLIYFQGTGAADDSGLPNDRFFAVRPEGSVSTLKIQRTERGDSAVYLCASSLRVHEQFFGPGTRLTVL.